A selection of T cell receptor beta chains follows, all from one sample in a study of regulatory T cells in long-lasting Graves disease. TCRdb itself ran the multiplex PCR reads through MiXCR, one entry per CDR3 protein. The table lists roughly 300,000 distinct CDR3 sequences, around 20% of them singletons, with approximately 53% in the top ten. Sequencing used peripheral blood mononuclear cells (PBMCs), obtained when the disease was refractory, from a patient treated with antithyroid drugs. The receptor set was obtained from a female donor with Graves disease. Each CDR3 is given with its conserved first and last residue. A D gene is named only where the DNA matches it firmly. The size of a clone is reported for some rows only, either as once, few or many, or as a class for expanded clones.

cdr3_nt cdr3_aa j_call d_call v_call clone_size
TGCAGTGCCAGCCAGCCCCGAAACATTCAGTACTTC CSASQPRNIQYF TRBJ2-4 - TRBV20-1 -
TGTGCCAGCAGCTTCCCACAGGGGAGCTCCTACAATGAGCAGTTCTTC CASSFPQGSSYNEQFF TRBJ2-1 TRBD1 TRBV12-3/TRBV12-4 few
TGTGCCAGCAGCCTCCACGGGAGGGCGGACACCGGGGAGCTGTTTTTT CASSLHGRADTGELFF TRBJ2-2 TRBD2 TRBV7-2 -
TGTGCCAGCAGTGAAGTCGGAGGGTATGGCTACACCTTC CASSEVGGYGYTF TRBJ1-2 - TRBV10-2 -
TGTGCCAGCAGCTTAGATGGGCACAGTAAAGAGACCCAGTACTTC CASSLDGHSKETQYF TRBJ2-5 - TRBV11-2 many
TGTGCCAGCTCACCACCGAGCGGGAGGGCCTCGGAGACTCAGTACTTC CASSPPSGRASETQYF TRBJ2-5 TRBD2 TRBV9 few
TGTGCCAGCAGTTTTGGGGGACAGAATCAGCCCCGGCATTTT CASSFGGQNQPRHF TRBJ1-5 TRBD1 TRBV28 -
TGTGCCAGCAGTTTAGGACGAGCGCAGTTCTTC CASSLGRAQFF TRBJ2-1 - TRBV27 -
TGTGCCAGCAGTTTAGGCCACGGGGCGGGACCTTACGAGCAGTACTTC CASSLGHGAGPYEQYF TRBJ2-7 - TRBV27 many
TGTGCCAGCAGTCTGTGGACAGGGGGGACCGGGGAGCTGTTTTTT CASSLWTGGTGELFF TRBJ2-2 TRBD1 TRBV6-1 -
TGTGCCAGCAGCTTAGATAGTGGGTCGGGAGCCAAAAACATTCAGTACTTC CASSLDSGSGAKNIQYF TRBJ2-4 - TRBV11-3 many
TGTGCCAGCAGCCAATATCCGCCGGGGCAAGTTGCAACTAATGAAAAACTGTTTTTT CASSQYPPGQVATNEKLFF TRBJ1-4 - TRBV3-1 many
TGTGCCAGTAGTCCCCGAAAGGGTCTGAACACTGAAGCTTTCTTT CASSPRKGLNTEAFF TRBJ1-1 - TRBV19 few